These T cell receptor beta chains were read from a single sample in a study of PD-1 blockade in classical Hodgkin lymphoma. The assay was immunoSEQ multiplex PCR, and TCRdb's table has in-frame clones only and misses some. The data contain fewer than 100,000 clones, around nine tenths of them singletons. Sequenced material: peripheral blood mononuclear cells (PBMCs), taken at baseline. Every receptor here comes from a human donor with classical Hodgkin lymphoma. Both conserved end residues are part of each CDR3. Each record gives: clone size, D gene, V gene, J gene, CDR3 protein, CDR3 DNA. A D gene is named only where the DNA matches it firmly. Clone size is given for some rows only: seen once, a few or many times, or a class if the clone is expanded.

NA	NA	TRBV11-2	TRBJ2-1	CASSQSRGSSYNEQFF	TGTGCCAGCAGCCAGAGCCGGGGTAGCTCCTACAATGAGCAGTTCTTC
NA	NA	TRBV18	TRBJ1-1	CASSPLGGTDTEAFF	TGTGCCAGCTCACCACTGGGGGGTACGGACACTGAAGCTTTCTTT
NA	TRBD2	TRBV25-1	TRBJ2-1	CASSESGTSGNEQFF	TGTGCCAGCAGTGAATCGGGGACTAGCGGCAATGAGCAGTTCTTC
NA	TRBD1	TRBV4-1	TRBJ1-2	CASSQERTGGVYGYTF	TGCGCCAGCAGCCAAGAACGGACAGGGGGCGTTTATGGCTACACCTTC
NA	NA	TRBV7-2	TRBJ2-5	CASSLAGQKETQYF	TGTGCCAGCAGCTTGGCGGGGCAAAAAGAGACCCAGTACTTC
NA	NA	TRBV30	TRBJ1-1	CAWNPTGKRAFF	TGTGCCTGGAACCCTACGGGAAAACGGGCTTTCTTT
NA	NA	TRBV19	TRBJ1-3	CASSTSIDTGNTIYF	TGTGCCAGTAGTACCTCGATAGACACTGGAAACACCATATATTTT
NA	TRBD1	TRBV10-1	TRBJ1-4	CATLQDRAATNEKLFF	TGCGCCACCCTTCAAGACAGGGCAGCGACTAATGAAAAACTGTTTTTT
once	NA	TRBV18	TRBJ2-1	CASSPPADNEQFF	TGTGCCAGCTCACCACCGGCGGACAATGAGCAGTTCTTC
NA	TRBD2	TRBV15	TRBJ2-2	CATSPVGKAGAGNTGELFF	TGTGCCACCAGCCCCGTTGGGAAGGCGGGAGCGGGGAACACCGGGGAGCTGTTTTTT
NA	NA	TRBV11-1	TRBJ2-3	CASSSEWSTDTQYF	TGTGCCAGCAGCTCAGAATGGAGCACAGATACGCAGTATTTT
NA	TRBD2	TRBV5-8	TRBJ2-1	CASSFGSGLAGGPDEQFF	TGTGCCAGCAGCTTTGGTTCAGGACTAGCGGGAGGGCCGGATGAGCAGTTCTTC
few	TRBD2	TRBV5-7	TRBJ2-3	CASSRCGGGKSDTQYF	TGTGCCAGCAGCCGTTGCGGGGGAGGGAAATCAGATACGCAGTATTTT
NA	TRBD1	TRBV15	TRBJ2-1	CATSRKGQRSYNEQFF	TGTGCCACCAGCAGAAAGGGACAGCGCTCCTACAATGAGCAGTTCTTC
NA	NA	TRBV7-6	TRBJ2-3	CASSLIAETADTDTQYF	TGTGCCAGCAGCTTAATAGCAGAGACTGCGGACACAGATACGCAGTATTTT
NA	TRBD2	TRBV5-4	TRBJ2-7	CASSSTSGSSYEQYF	TGTGCCAGCAGCTCGACTAGCGGAAGCTCCTACGAGCAGTACTTC
NA	NA	TRBV5-4	TRBJ2-5	CASSSPGGGETQYF	TGTGCCAGCAGCTCCCCGGGGGGCGGAGAGACCCAGTACTTC
NA	NA	TRBV19	TRBJ2-2	CASSPPGALGELFF	TGTGCCAGTAGTCCCCCGGGAGCGCTTGGGGAGCTGTTTTTT
NA	NA	TRBV14	TRBJ1-1	CASSLGKGRNTEAFF	TGTGCCAGCAGCCTGGGCAAGGGGCGGAACACTGAAGCTTTCTTT
NA	TRBD1	TRBV6-1	TRBJ1-1	CASRGQGALNTEAFF	TGTGCCAGCAGAGGACAGGGTGCCCTGAACACTGAAGCTTTCTTT
once	NA	TRBV4-1	TRBJ2-5	CASRSIHQETQYF	TGCGCCAGCAGGTCCATCCACCAAGAGACCCAGTACTTC
NA	NA	TRBV7-2	TRBJ2-7	CASSLGGGGYEQYF	TGTGCCAGCAGCTTAGGTGGGGGAGGCTACGAGCAGTACTTC
NA	NA	TRBV4-1	TRBJ2-7	CASSQDSGTKYEQYF	TGCGCCAGCAGCCAAGATTCCGGGACAAAGTACGAGCAGTACTTC
NA	NA	TRBV19	TRBJ1-1	CASSIVDRGAFF	TGTGCCAGTAGTATAGTCGACCGGGGAGCTTTCTTT
once	NA	TRBV6-6	TRBJ1-5	CASSYSIQPQHF	TGTGCCAGCAGTTACTCGATTCAGCCCCAGCATTTT
NA	NA	TRBV5-8	TRBJ2-2	CASSLALARELFF	TGTGCCAGCAGCTTGGCCCTAGCAAGGGAGCTGTTTTTT
NA	NA	TRBV4-3	TRBJ2-3	CASSQVFGGTADTQYF	TGCGCCAGCAGCCAAGTCTTCGGCGGGACAGCAGATACGCAGTATTTT
NA	NA	TRBV30	TRBJ2-1	CAWSQGLYNEQFF	TGTGCCTGGAGTCAGGGCCTATACAATGAGCAGTTCTTC
NA	TRBD1	TRBV15	TRBJ2-1	CATSRHRDRASDEQFF	TGTGCCACCAGCAGACATCGGGACAGGGCGTCGGATGAGCAGTTCTTC
NA	TRBD2	TRBV7-8	TRBJ2-5	CASSPGGLADQETQYF	TGTGCCAGCAGCCCTGGGGGACTAGCGGATCAAGAGACCCAGTACTTC
once	NA	TRBV7-2	TRBJ2-2	CASSLAAAGELFF	TGTGCCAGCAGCTTAGCGGCAGCCGGGGAGCTGTTTTTT
NA	TRBD2	TRBV6-6	TRBJ2-7	CASSYSWEGSEQYF	TGTGCCAGCAGTTACTCGTGGGAGGGGTCCGAGCAGTACTTC
NA	TRBD2	TRBV25-1	TRBJ2-5	CASSGRLAGGGGTQYF	TGTGCCAGCAGTGGGAGACTAGCGGGAGGCGGAGGGACCCAGTACTTC
once	TRBD2	TRBV30	TRBJ2-1	CAWRGLAVNNEQFF	TGTGCCTGGAGGGGACTAGCGGTAAACAATGAGCAGTTCTTC